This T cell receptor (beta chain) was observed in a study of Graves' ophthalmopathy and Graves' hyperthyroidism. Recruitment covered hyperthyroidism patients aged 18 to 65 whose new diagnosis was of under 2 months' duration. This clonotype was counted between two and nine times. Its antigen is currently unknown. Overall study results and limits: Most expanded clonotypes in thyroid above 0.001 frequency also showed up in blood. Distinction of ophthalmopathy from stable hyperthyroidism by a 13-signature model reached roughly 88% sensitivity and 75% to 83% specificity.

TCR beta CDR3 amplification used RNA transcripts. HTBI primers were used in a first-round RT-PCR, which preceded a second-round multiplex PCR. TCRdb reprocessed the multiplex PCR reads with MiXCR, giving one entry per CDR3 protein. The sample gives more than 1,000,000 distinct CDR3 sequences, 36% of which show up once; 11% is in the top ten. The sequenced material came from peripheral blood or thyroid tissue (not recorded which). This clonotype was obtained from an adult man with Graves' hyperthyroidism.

CDR3 coding DNA: TGTGCCAGCAGTTACTCGGTCTTAAGGGATGGTCAATACGAGCAGTACTTC. This sequence encodes CASSYSVLRDGQYEQYF. V gene TRBV2 combines with J gene TRBJ2-7; D ambiguous. There are 17 residues in the CDR3. Germline V gene data show CDR1 as SNHLY and CDR2 as FYNNEI. V was shortened by 5 bases and J by 4 bases, with 24 bases between the two germline ends.